The 28 T cell receptor beta chains in this list originate from one sample, sequenced in a study of blood T cell repertoires in COVID-19. Some clones are missing from TCRdb's copy, which holds only in-frame ones; the method was immunoSEQ multiplex PCR. The sample includes fewer than 200,000 clones, about 76% seen only once; the top ten take roughly 8.8%. Sequences were obtained from peripheral blood. The source is a woman in her fifties or sixties with active or convalescent COVID-19.

The chain combines TRBV4-2 with TRBJ2-5, with 10 bases lining up with TRBD2. J lost 2 bases, V lost 4 bases, and 10 bases had no gene match. The CDR3 runs to 17 residues. Germline CDR1 and CDR2: LGHNA and YNFKEQ. DNA of the CDR3: TGTGCCAGCAGCCTCCTAGGGAGCGGGGGGGGTCAAGAGACCCAGTACTTC. Encoded protein: CASSLLGSGGGQETQYF.

This sequence joins TRBV6-4 and TRBJ1-1; 8 bases map to TRBD1. The CDR3 loop spans 15 amino acids. J lost 6 bases, V lost 0 bases, and 6 bases had no gene match. Germline V lookup: CDR1 MRHNA, CDR2 SNTAGT. CDR3 amino acids: CASSDSDRGAAEAFF. CDR3 DNA sequence: TGTGCCAGCAGTGACTCTGACAGGGGCGCCGCTGAAGCTTTCTTT.

This chain joins TRBV9 and TRBJ1-2, with 7 bases matching TRBD1. Trimming at V came to 3 bases and at J to 4 bases, leaving 9 bases not matched to a gene. The CDR3 has 15 amino acids. In germline, CDR1 is SGDLS, CDR2 YYNGEE. The CDR3 reads CASSDPRGVSYGYTF. The CDR3 DNA reads as TGTGCCAGCAGCGACCCCAGGGGGGTAAGCTATGGCTACACCTTC.

The genes are TRBV19 and TRBJ1-5; a weak D match, TRBD1 (5 bases). CDR1 is LNHDA, CDR2 SQIVND, per germline (reference sequence). This CDR3 is built from 16 residues. Deletions cut 11 bases from V and 3 bases from J, with 23 bases between. Written as DNA, the CDR3 is TGTGCCCGACGGGGGGTGGAGGGGCTTGACAATCAGCCCCAGCATTTT. Translation gives CARRGVEGLDNQPQHF.

The chain uses TRBV4-3 and TRBJ2-2, with 13 bases lining up with TRBD2. Germline V gene sequence: CDR1 LGHNA, CDR2 YSLEER. The CDR3 is 17 residues long. Trimming at V came to 4 bases and at J to 0 bases, leaving 2 bases not matched to a gene. CDR3: CASSRGLAGANTGELFF. CDR3 nucleotides: TGCGCCAGCAGCCGTGGACTAGCGGGGGCGAACACCGGGGAGCTGTTTTTT.

This sequence joins TRBV30 and TRBJ1-3, with D tentatively TRBD1 (5 bases). Germline CDR1 reads GTSNPN; CDR2 reads SVGIG (reference sequence). Between the trimmed V and J ends, which lost 1 base and 6 bases, there was a span of 10 bases. The CDR3 length is 13 residues. The chain's CDR3 is CAWSGQSANTIYF. The CDR3 DNA reads TGTGCCTGGAGTGGACAGTCAGCAAACACCATATATTTT.

V gene TRBV18 combines with J gene TRBJ1-1; 8 bases are shared with TRBD1. This CDR3 is 15 amino acids long. The V and J ends lost 4 bases and 5 bases, in that order; junction bases with no gene match: 9. CDR1 is KGHSH and CDR2 is LQKENI in the germline V gene. In nucleotides, the CDR3 is TGTGCCAGCTCACAGGACCAGGGGGCGGAAACTGAAGCTTTCTTT. Translating gives CASSQDQGAETEAFF.

The V gene is TRBV23-1, the J gene TRBJ2-7; TRBD2 agrees at 8 bases. TRBV23-1 is an open reading frame whose function is uncertain. CDR3 length: 15 residues. J was trimmed by 3 bases and V by 3 bases; bases with no gene match: 7. The CDR3 protein is CASSHLSGTSYEQYF. The CDR3 nucleotides read TGCGCCAGCAGTCATCTCTCCGGGACTAGCTACGAGCAGTACTTC.

J is TRBJ1-2 and V is TRBV4-3, with TRBD1 matching over 10 bases. CDR1 is LGHNA, CDR2 YSLEER, per germline. The junction had 3 bases not matched to a gene; V was cut back by 0 bases and J by 5 bases. This CDR3 has 15 residues. DNA of the CDR3: TGCGCCAGCAGCCAAGATTCGGGACAGGGGTATGGCTACACCTTC. Translated: CASSQDSGQGYGYTF.

V usage is TRBV13 and J usage is TRBJ2-5, with TRBD2 identical over 11 bases. CDR3 size: 17 residues. Germline CDR1 and CDR2: PRHDT and FYEKMQ (reference sequence). V lost 5 bases and J lost 0; bases outside the gene matches: 8. The CDR3 DNA is TGTGCCAGCAGCAATACTCTAGCGGGGGGTAACCAAGAGACCCAGTACTTC. Translated, it gives CASSNTLAGGNQETQYF. The variable domain in full, completed from reference TRBV13 and TRBJ2-5, reads AAGVIQSPRHLIKEKRETATLKCYPIPRHDTVYWYQQGPGQDPQFLISFYEKMQSDKGSIPDRFSAQQFSDYHSELNMSSLELGDSALYFCASSNTLAGGNQETQYFGPGTRLLVL.

This chain joins TRBV7-6 and TRBJ2-1, with D uncertain. V lost 5 bases and J lost 6, with 17 bases in between. This CDR3 spans 15 amino acids. The germline CDR1 and CDR2 sequences are SGHVS and FNYEAQ. The CDR3 loop is CASSPGRSPGNEQFF. CDR3 sequence (DNA): TGTGCCAGCAGCCCGGGTCGCTCCCCCGGCAATGAGCAGTTCTTC.

The rearrangement joins TRBV18 to TRBJ2-3; 8 nucleotides match TRBD2. The CDR3 has 15 amino acids. Germline CDR1 KGHSH, CDR2 LQKENI. Trimming removed 2 bases from V and 3 bases from J; junction bases left unmatched: 4. CDR3 region: CASSPGSGMTDTQYF. CDR3 coding DNA: TGTGCCAGCTCACCAGGTAGCGGGATGACAGATACGCAGTATTTT.

V is TRBV2 and J is TRBJ2-4; 7 bases fit TRBD1. Germline CDR1 SNHLY, CDR2 FYNNEI. V shed 6 bases, J shed 1 base, and the junction held 3 bases outside the gene matches. The CDR3 runs 14 residues. CDR3 protein: CASRVQGAKNIQYF. CDR3 in DNA: TGTGCCAGCAGGGTACAGGGGGCCAAAAACATTCAGTACTTC.

J is TRBJ1-6 and V is TRBV6-5; D may be TRBD1 (6 bases). The CDR3 totals 14 residues. Germline V CDR1 and CDR2: MNHEY, SVGAGI. Trimming removed 6 bases at V and 1 base at J, with 7 bases between. The CDR3 region is CASRQGSYNSPLHF. DNA for the CDR3: TGTGCCAGCAGACAGGGATCCTATAATTCACCCCTCCACTTT.

The chain carries TRBV7-3 and TRBJ1-1, with a weak D call TRBD1 (6 bases). The V gene lost 6 bases and the J gene lost 1 base, with 9 bases spanning the gap. CDR3 length equals 13 residues. Germline CDR1 is SGHTA and CDR2 is FQGTGA. CDR3 nucleotides: TGTGCCAGCAGTCGGGGGGCGAACACTGAAGCTTTCTTT. It encodes CASSRGANTEAFF.

Of note for this clone: This same CDR3 is encoded by further DNA sequences in the sample. This sequence joins TRBV18 and TRBJ2-5; D is ambiguous. The V gene lost 3 bases and the J gene lost 0 bases, with 2 bases spanning the gap. The CDR3 is made up of 12 amino acids. In germline, CDR1 is KGHSH, CDR2 LQKENI. The CDR3 region is CASSPYQETQYF. In DNA, the CDR3 is TGTGCCAGCTCACCCTACCAAGAGACCCAGTACTTC.

The V and J genes are TRBV7-3 and TRBJ2-7, with TRBD2 matching over 12 bases. The V segment lost 0 bases and the J segment 1 base; nucleotides outside the gene matches: 7. Germline V CDR1 and CDR2: SGHTA, FQGTGA. CDR3 size: 18 residues. CDR3 sequence: CASSLTATSGGKSYEQYF. The CDR3 region has the DNA TGTGCCAGCAGCTTAACGGCAACTAGCGGGGGGAAATCCTACGAGCAGTACTTC.

The chain recombines TRBV27 with TRBJ2-7; TRBD2 matches 10 bases. This CDR3 comprises 16 residues. The V and J ends lost 9 bases and 4 bases, in that order; junction bases with no gene match: 15. Germline loops: CDR1 MNHEY, CDR2 SMNVEV (reference sequence). The CDR3 protein is CASSAHSSGRPYEQYF. For the CDR3, the DNA is TGTGCCAGTAGTGCTCATTCTAGCGGGAGACCGTACGAGCAGTACTTC.

This clone was observed a single time. The rearrangement links TRBV6-2 or TRBV6-3 to TRBJ2-7; 12 nucleotides match TRBD2. This CDR3 has 16 amino acids. V dropped 2 bases and J dropped 3; count of bases not matched to a gene: 5. CDR1 and CDR2 (germline): MNHEY, SVGEGT. The CDR3 region has the DNA TGTGCCAGCAGTTACCCCCGACTAGCGGGAGTCTACGAGCAGTACTTC. Translating it yields CASSYPRLAGVYEQYF.

The chain has TRBV28 and TRBJ2-1; D might be TRBD2 (7 bases). The germline gives CDR1 MDHEN, CDR2 SYDVKM. The germline V and J ends were trimmed by 6 bases and 3 bases, with 12 bases remaining between them. The CDR3 is made up of 14 amino acids. CDR3 protein: CASRRGGIYNEQFF. The CDR3 coding sequence is TGTGCCAGCAGGAGGGGGGGCATCTACAATGAGCAGTTCTTC. Full variable domain (outside the CDR3, taken from reference TRBV28 and TRBJ2-1): DVKVTQSSRYLVKRTGEKVFLECVQDMDHENMFWYRQDPGLGLRLIYFSYDVKMKEKGDIPEGYSVSREKKERFSLILESASTNQTSMYLCASRRGGIYNEQFFGPGTRLTVL.

The chain couples TRBV28 to TRBJ1-5, with 9 bases lining up with TRBD1. Germline lookup yields CDR1 MDHEN and CDR2 SYDVKM. The length of the CDR3 is 13 residues. V was clipped by 5 bases and J by 6 bases; unmatched bases: 2. The CDR3 nucleotides are TGTGCCAGCAGTACAGGGGGCCGTCAGCCCCAGCATTTT. It specifies CASSTGGRQPQHF. The full variable domain, with the rest looked up from reference TRBV28 and TRBJ1-5, is DVKVTQSSRYLVKRTGEKVFLECVQDMDHENMFWYRQDPGLGLRLIYFSYDVKMKEKGDIPEGYSVSREKKERFSLILESASTNQTSMYLCASSTGGRQPQHFGDGTRLSIL.

This clone has at least ten counts. The V call is TRBV30, the J call TRBJ2-5; possibly TRBD1 for D (6 bases). Trimming cost V 5 bases and J 3 bases, with 19 bases left between them. Germline-derived CDR1 and CDR2 are GTSNPN and SVGIG (reference sequence). CDR3 size: 15 residues. CDR3 DNA sequence: TGTGCCTGGGGAACCGGGACATCGATCGAAGAGACCCAGTACTTC. Amino acid sequence: CAWGTGTSIEETQYF.

The V and J genes are TRBV6-5 and TRBJ1-2; 11 bases map to TRBD1. Germline V gene sequence: CDR1 MNHEY, CDR2 SVGAGI. The CDR3 is 14 residues long. V lost 7 bases and J lost 5; bases outside the gene matches: 6. CDR3 DNA: TGTGCCAGCACAAAAGGGACAGGGGGATATGGCTACACCTTC. It is translated as CASTKGTGGYGYTF.

This clone appeared once. The chain joins TRBV18 to TRBJ1-4; 8 nucleotides match TRBD1. The CDR3 is 15 residues long. Germline assignment: CDR1 KGHSH and CDR2 LQKENI. Losses at the gene ends were 5 bases for V and 5 bases for J; bases not matched to a gene: 7. CDR3 protein: CASSTTGGTNEKLFF. DNA of the CDR3: TGTGCCAGCTCAACCACAGGGGGTACCAATGAAAAACTGTTTTTT.

The chain couples TRBV19 to TRBJ2-7, with 8 bases matching TRBD1. The CDR3 length is 14 residues. The germline V gene has CDR1 LNHDA and CDR2 SQIVND (reference sequence). Losses at the gene ends were 7 bases for V and 7 bases for J; bases not matched to a gene: 12. The CDR3 loop reads CASTQSDRVEEQYF. The CDR3 nucleotides are TGTGCCAGTACCCAATCGGACAGGGTGGAAGAGCAGTACTTC.

This chain connects TRBV23-1 to TRBJ1-1; D might be TRBD1 (6 bases). TRBV23-1 is labeled an ORF, and its function is uncertain. V was pared by 4 bases and J by 4 bases, with 10 bases between. The length of the CDR3 is 13 residues. This CDR3 is CASSLVRGTEAFF. The CDR3 nucleotides read TGCGCCAGCAGTCTGGTCAGGGGCACTGAAGCTTTCTTT.

V and J are TRBV28 and TRBJ2-7; 7 positions agree with TRBD1. This CDR3 contains 16 residues. V gave up 3 bases and J gave up 1 base; unmatched junction bases: 9. Germline lookup yields CDR1 MDHEN and CDR2 SYDVKM. CDR3 sequence: CASSFPGTALSYEQYF. CDR3 coding DNA: TGTGCCAGCAGTTTCCCCGGGACAGCCTTATCCTACGAGCAGTACTTC.

In DNA form, the CDR3 reads TGCAGCGCTGGCAGCCATGAGCAGTTCTTC. Translation: CSAGSHEQFF. This chain connects TRBV29-1 to TRBJ2-1; D not resolved. Germline-derived CDR1 and CDR2 are SQVTM and ANQGSEA. V was pared by 7 bases and J by 8 bases, with 9 bases between. The CDR3 consists of 10 residues.